The next 21 T cell receptor beta chains were all read from a single sample in a study of naive and memory T cell subsets. Amplification of ligated cDNA took four PCR rounds with SP2 and nested alpha and beta constant primers. Each CDR3 protein is one row after TCRdb ran MiXCR on the 5' RACE reads. The profile covers 55,000 to 65,000 distinct CDR3 sequences, with approximately 8% appearing a single time and under 25% taken by the ten largest. TCR cDNA received a 3' ligated oligonucleotide that carried a UMI. The receptors were sampled from a female donor in good health.

This clonotype was seen many times. This chain connects TRBV6-6 to TRBJ1-4; 9 bases align to TRBD1. The length of the CDR3 is 15 residues. V dropped 7 bases and J dropped 7; count of bases not matched to a gene: 10. CDR1 is MNHNY and CDR2 is SVGAGI in the germline V gene (reference sequence). The CDR3 region is CASIRQGVSGEKLFF. CDR3 coding DNA: TGTGCCAGCATTAGACAGGGGGTATCAGGTGAAAAACTGTTTTTT.

CDR3 sequence reads: CASSLTGTAYNEQFF. The CDR3 nucleotides read TGTGCCAGCAGCTTAACCGGGACAGCCTACAATGAGCAGTTCTTC. This sequence joins TRBV5-6 and TRBJ2-1; 7 bases fit TRBD1. The CDR3 is made up of 15 amino acids. Germline loops: CDR1 SGHDT, CDR2 YYEEEE. Trimming removed 2 bases from V and 2 bases from J; junction bases left unmatched: 4.

This clonotype appeared many times. The CDR3 DNA sequence: TGTGCCAGCAGTTACCAGGTCCCCGGGGGACCGGGACTAGCGGGACGGTATGAGCAGTTCTTC. This translates into CASSYQVPGGPGLAGRYEQFF. The chain is built from TRBV6-2 or TRBV6-3 and TRBJ2-1, with 13 bases matching TRBD2. After removal of 2 bases from V and 8 bases from J, the junction contained 21 bases not matched to a gene. CDR3 length: 21 amino acids. Germline CDR1 reads MNHEY; CDR2 reads SVGEGT.

The rearrangement links TRBV12-2 to TRBJ2-1; the table gives TRBD1 as D, unverified against the DNA. TRBV12-2 is termed a pseudogene. The CDR3 sequence is 18 residues long. As DNA, the CDR3 is TGTGCAAGTCGCTTAGAACCCCCAGGGGCCGGTTGGTGCAATGAGCAGTTCTTC. Translating gives CASRLEPPGAGWCNEQFF.

The rearrangement joins TRBV6-2 or TRBV6-3 to TRBJ2-6; no clear D gene. Trimming removed 5 bases from V and 4 bases from J, with 9 bases in between. Germline CDR1 and CDR2: MNHEY and SVGEGT. The CDR3 extends over 14 amino acids. The CDR3 sequence is CASSLAEGANVLTF. CDR3 coding DNA: TGTGCCAGCAGTCTTGCCGAGGGGGCCAACGTCCTGACTTTC.

This clonotype occurred a few times. This sequence joins TRBV29-1 and TRBJ2-7; tentatively, D is TRBD1 (5 bases). The CDR3 consists of 15 residues. The germline V and J ends were trimmed by 5 bases and 2 bases, with 19 bases remaining between them. CDR1 and CDR2 (germline): SQVTM, ANQGSEA. CDR3 amino acids: CSVNRQGSLTYEQYF. CDR3 nucleotides: TGCAGCGTTAACCGCCAGGGCTCATTAACCTACGAGCAGTACTTC.

This clonotype was recorded at least ten times. The CDR3 bases are TGCAGCGGGTCCCCACAGGGGGATTTTGGCTACACCTTC. Translation: CSGSPQGDFGYTF. The chain links TRBV29-1 to TRBJ1-2, with 8 bases fitting TRBD1. The ends lost 7 bases at V and 7 bases at J; junction bases unmatched: 11. The CDR3 sequence is 13 residues long. Germline-derived CDR1 and CDR2 are SQVTM and ANQGSEA.

This chain uses TRBV6-2 or TRBV6-3 with TRBJ2-3, with TRBD1 matching over 7 bases. J lost 0 bases, V lost 2 bases, and 11 bases had no gene match. The CDR3 spans 18 residues. The V gene's germline CDR1 is MNHEY and CDR2 SVGEGT. The DNA of the CDR3 is TGTGCCAGCAGTTACAACTCCCGAGGGGGCCCTAGCACAGATACGCAGTATTTT. Translated, it gives CASSYNSRGGPSTDTQYF.

This clonotype was seen a handful of times. The V gene is TRBV10-2, the J gene TRBJ1-2; D possibly corresponds to TRBD1 (6 bases). The V and J ends lost 0 bases and 2 bases respectively, with 13 bases between them. Germline V lookup: CDR1 WSHSY, CDR2 SAAADI. CDR3 size: 16 residues. The CDR3 protein is CASSESSGGGNYGYTF. The CDR3 region has the DNA TGCGCCAGCAGTGAGTCATCCGGGGGCGGGAACTATGGCTACACCTTC.

There are many counts of this clonotype. The chain is built from TRBV29-1 and TRBJ2-1; 7 nucleotides agree with TRBD2. The CDR3 contains 12 residues. Germline V gene lookup returns CDR1 SQVTM and CDR2 ANQGSEA. Losses at the gene ends were 2 bases for V and 10 bases for J; bases not matched to a gene: 5. As DNA, the CDR3 is TGCAGCGTTGAATTCGGAGCGGGGGAGCAGTTCTTC. Its translation: CSVEFGAGEQFF.

This clonotype was recorded many times. The CDR3 DNA follows: TGCGCCAGCAGTCCCACCGGACCCGTAGGTGGCTACACCTTC. Translating it yields CASSPTGPVGGYTF. V usage is TRBV4-1 and J usage is TRBJ1-2, with no clear D. The CDR3 has 14 residues. Trimming pared 6 bases from V and 7 bases from J, leaving 18 bases between. Germline-derived CDR1 and CDR2 are MGHRA and YSYEKL.

This clonotype was counted ten times or more. The chain has TRBV5-1 and TRBJ1-5; TRBD1 is a possible D gene (6 bases). The CDR3 contains 16 residues. Trimming took off 1 base at V and 3 bases at J, with 14 bases between the two ends. CDR1 SGHRS and CDR2 YFSETQ come from the germline V gene. CDR3 sequence reads: CASSLWGAHDNQPQHF. CDR3 DNA: TGCGCCAGCAGCTTGTGGGGGGCGCACGACAATCAGCCCCAGCATTTT. The complete variable domain, with remaining parts taken from reference TRBV5-1 and TRBJ1-5, reads KAGVTQTPRYLIKTRGQQVTLSCSPISGHRSVSWYQQTPGQGLQFLFEYFSETQRNKGNFPGRFSGRQFSNSRSEMNVSTLELGDSALYLCASSLWGAHDNQPQHFGDGTRLSIL.

V usage is TRBV6-9 and J usage is TRBJ1-3; tentatively, D is TRBD1 (6 bases). V dropped 4 bases and J dropped 6 bases, with 16 bases sitting between them. This CDR3 is built from 15 residues. Per germline, CDR1 MNHGY and CDR2 SVAAGI. The CDR3 here is CASSSLRGFENTIYF. CDR3 coding DNA: TGTGCCAGCAGTTCACTCAGGGGTTTCGAAAACACCATATATTTT.

The gene calls are TRBV3-1 and TRBJ2-1, with 8 bases matching TRBD2. Germline values: CDR1 LGHDT, CDR2 YNNKEL (reference sequence). The V gene end was trimmed by 4 bases and the J gene end by 7 bases; junction bases not matched to a gene: 15. The CDR3 runs to 17 residues. CDR3 in amino acids: CASSPEGERELTNEQFF. CDR3 nucleotides: TGTGCCAGCAGCCCGGAGGGGGAGCGGGAGCTTACAAATGAGCAGTTCTTC.

This chain uses TRBV20-1 with TRBJ1-1; the D is unclear. CDR1 and CDR2 from the germline V gene are DFQATT and SNEGSKA (reference sequence). The CDR3 loop spans 11 amino acids. Between the trimmed V and J ends, which lost 0 bases and 1 base, there was a span of 0 bases. The CDR3 coding sequence is TGCAGTGCTAGAGAGAACACTGAAGCTTTCTTT. This sequence encodes CSARENTEAFF.

In its sample, this clonotype was seen many times. The V call is TRBV6-2 or TRBV6-3, the J call TRBJ1-1, with 9 bases lining up with TRBD1. Germline CDR1 and CDR2: MNHEY and SVGEGT. Trimming cost V 2 bases and J 6 bases; bases outside gene matches: 10. CDR3 size: 16 residues. CDR3 DNA sequence: TGTGCCAGCAGTTACGTTGCGGGACAGGGTCGCTCTGAAGCTTTCTTT. Translating gives CASSYVAGQGRSEAFF.

The rearrangement links TRBV7-1 to TRBJ2-3; 12 positions match TRBD2. TRBV7-1 is designated an ORF whose function remains uncertain. The CDR3 consists of 16 residues. V lost 3 bases, J lost 4 bases, and 5 bases stayed unmatched. The CDR3 here is CASSSLTSGRSDTQYF. The CDR3 DNA reads TGTGCCAGCAGCTCGTTGACTAGCGGGAGATCAGATACGCAGTATTTT.

A remark on this clonotype: This may be a read error, as it is one base from a much larger clone. The V gene is TRBV12-3 or TRBV12-4, the J gene TRBJ1-5; no definite D call. The CDR3 totals 12 residues. CDR3 sequence (DNA): TGTGCCAGCAGTTTCGAGGGTCAGCCCCAGCTTTTT. It codes for CASSFEGQPQLF.

This clonotype was detected a few times. The V gene is TRBV19, the J gene TRBJ2-1, with 9 bases that match TRBD1. The CDR3 totals 16 residues. Germline CDR1 is LNHDA and CDR2 is SQIVND (reference sequence). With 8 bases clipped from V and 4 bases from J, the junction kept 12 bases outside the gene matches. CDR3 coding DNA: TGTGCCAGTTCACGAGGGGACAGGGCTTCTTACAATGAGCAGTTCTTC. It translates to CASSRGDRASYNEQFF.

There are many counts of this clonotype. V usage is TRBV12-3 or TRBV12-4 and J usage is TRBJ2-1, with 7 nucleotides matching TRBD1. V was pared by 3 bases and J by 10 bases, with 12 bases of the junction left unmatched. This CDR3 spans 15 amino acids. CDR3: CASSLGQPEAGEQFF. The DNA for the CDR3 is TGTGCCAGCAGTTTGGGACAGCCGGAGGCGGGCGAGCAGTTCTTC.

A few counts support this clonotype. The chain joins TRBV27 to TRBJ2-1; D not resolved. The CDR3 extends over 14 amino acids. CDR1 is MNHEY, CDR2 SMNVEV, per germline (reference sequence). The ends were cut back, 8 bases at V and 12 bases at J, with 23 bases in the middle. The CDR3 DNA sequence: TGTGCCAGCGCCTTTTCGAACGTCGACCCTGTGCAGTTCTTC. It specifies CASAFSNVDPVQFF.